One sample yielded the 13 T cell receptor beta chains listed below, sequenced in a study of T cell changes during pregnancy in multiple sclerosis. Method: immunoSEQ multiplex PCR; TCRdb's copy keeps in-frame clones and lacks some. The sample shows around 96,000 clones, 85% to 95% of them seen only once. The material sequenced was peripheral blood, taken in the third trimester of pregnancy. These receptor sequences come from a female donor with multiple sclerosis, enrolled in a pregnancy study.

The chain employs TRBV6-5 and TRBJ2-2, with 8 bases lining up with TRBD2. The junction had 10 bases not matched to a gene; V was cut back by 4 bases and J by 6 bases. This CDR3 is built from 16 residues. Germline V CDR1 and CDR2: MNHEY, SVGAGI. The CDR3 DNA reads TGTGCCAGCAGTTTTACCGGGACGGGGGGGTCCGGGGAGCTGTTTTTT. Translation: CASSFTGTGGSGELFF.

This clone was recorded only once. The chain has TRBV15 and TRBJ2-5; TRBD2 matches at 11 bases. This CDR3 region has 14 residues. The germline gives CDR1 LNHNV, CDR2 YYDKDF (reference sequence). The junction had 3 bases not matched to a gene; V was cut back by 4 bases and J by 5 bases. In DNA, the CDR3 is TGTGCCACCAGCATAGCGGGAGGGTTGGAGACCCAGTACTTC. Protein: CATSIAGGLETQYF.

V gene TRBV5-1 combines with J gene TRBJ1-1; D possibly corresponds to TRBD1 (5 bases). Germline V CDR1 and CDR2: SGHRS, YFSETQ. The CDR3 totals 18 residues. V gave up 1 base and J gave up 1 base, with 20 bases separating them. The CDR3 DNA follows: TGCGCCAGCAGCTTGCTCGGGATGAACGGGGGTTCGAACACTGAAGCTTTCTTT. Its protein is CASSLLGMNGGSNTEAFF.

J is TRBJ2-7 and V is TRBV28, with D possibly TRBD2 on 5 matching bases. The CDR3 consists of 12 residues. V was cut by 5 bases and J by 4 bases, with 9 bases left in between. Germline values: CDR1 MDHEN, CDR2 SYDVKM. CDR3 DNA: TGTGCCAGCAGTGAGGGCCTTTACGAGCAGTACTTC. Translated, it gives CASSEGLYEQYF.

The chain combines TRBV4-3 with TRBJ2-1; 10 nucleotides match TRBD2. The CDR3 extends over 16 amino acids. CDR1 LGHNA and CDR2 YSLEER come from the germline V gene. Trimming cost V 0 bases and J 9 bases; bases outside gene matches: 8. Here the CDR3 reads CASSQDPSGRYVEQFF. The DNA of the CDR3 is TGCGCCAGCAGCCAAGATCCTAGCGGGAGATATGTTGAGCAGTTCTTC.

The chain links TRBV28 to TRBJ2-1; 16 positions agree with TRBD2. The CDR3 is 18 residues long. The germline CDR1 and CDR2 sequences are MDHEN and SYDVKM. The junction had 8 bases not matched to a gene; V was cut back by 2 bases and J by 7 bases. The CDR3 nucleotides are TGTGCCAGCAGTTTACGTCCCGGGACTAGCGGGAGGGCAAATGAGCAGTTCTTC. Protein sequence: CASSLRPGTSGRANEQFF.

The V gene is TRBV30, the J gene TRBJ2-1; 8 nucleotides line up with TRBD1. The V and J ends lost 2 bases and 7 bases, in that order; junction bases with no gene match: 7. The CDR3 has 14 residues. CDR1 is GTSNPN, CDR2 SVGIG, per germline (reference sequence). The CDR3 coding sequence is TGTGCCTGGAGTATCCAGGGGGCAAGTAATGAGCAGTTCTTC. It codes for CAWSIQGASNEQFF.

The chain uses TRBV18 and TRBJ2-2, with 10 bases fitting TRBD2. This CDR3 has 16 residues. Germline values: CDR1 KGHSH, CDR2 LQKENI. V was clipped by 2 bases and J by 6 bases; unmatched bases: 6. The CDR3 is CASSPISGRAAGELFF. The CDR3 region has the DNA TGTGCCAGCTCACCAATCAGCGGGAGGGCCGCCGGGGAGCTGTTTTTT. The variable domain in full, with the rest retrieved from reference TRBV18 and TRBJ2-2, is NAGVMQNPRHLVRRRGQEARLRCSPMKGHSHVYWYRQLPEEGLKFMVYLQKENIIDESGMPKERFSAEFPKEGPSILRIQQVVRGDSAAYFCASSPISGRAAGELFFGEGSRLTVL.

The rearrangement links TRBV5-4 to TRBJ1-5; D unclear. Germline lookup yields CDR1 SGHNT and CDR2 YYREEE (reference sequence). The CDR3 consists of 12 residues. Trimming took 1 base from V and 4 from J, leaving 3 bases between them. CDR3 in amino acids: CASSLPNQPQHF. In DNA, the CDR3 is TGTGCCAGCAGCTTGCCGAATCAGCCCCAGCATTTT.

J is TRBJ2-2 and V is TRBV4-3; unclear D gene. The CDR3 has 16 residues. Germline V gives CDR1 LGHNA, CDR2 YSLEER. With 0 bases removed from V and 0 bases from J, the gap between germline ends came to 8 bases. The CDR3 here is CASSQETIANTGELFF. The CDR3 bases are TGCGCCAGCAGCCAAGAAACCATAGCGAACACCGGGGAGCTGTTTTTT.

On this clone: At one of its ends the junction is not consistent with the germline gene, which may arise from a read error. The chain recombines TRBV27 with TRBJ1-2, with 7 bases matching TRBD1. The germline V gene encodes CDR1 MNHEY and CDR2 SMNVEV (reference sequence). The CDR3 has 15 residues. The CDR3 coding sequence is TGTGCCAGCAGTCTATCGACAGGGTCGCTCTATGGCTACACCTTC. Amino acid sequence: CASSLSTGSLYGYTF.

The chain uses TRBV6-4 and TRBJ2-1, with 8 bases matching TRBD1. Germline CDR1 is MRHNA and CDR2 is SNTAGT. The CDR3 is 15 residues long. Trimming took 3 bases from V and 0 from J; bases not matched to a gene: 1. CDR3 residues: CASSDTGGSYNEQFF. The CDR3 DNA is TGTGCCAGCAGTGATACAGGGGGCTCCTACAATGAGCAGTTCTTC.

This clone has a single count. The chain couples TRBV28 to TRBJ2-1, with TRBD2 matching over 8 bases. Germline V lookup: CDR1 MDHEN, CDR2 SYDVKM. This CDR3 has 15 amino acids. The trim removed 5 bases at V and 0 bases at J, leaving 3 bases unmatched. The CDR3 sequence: CASSRSGSSYNEQFF. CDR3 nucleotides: TGTGCCAGCAGTCGAAGCGGGAGCTCCTACAATGAGCAGTTCTTC.